Below, 11 T cell receptor beta chains from the same sample are listed, as sequenced in a study of blood T cell repertoires in COVID-19. Sequencing used immunoSEQ multiplex PCR; TCRdb keeps in-frame clones, though not all of them. The data hold 65,000 to 90,000 clones, with around 90% observed a single time. The sequenced sample consisted of peripheral blood. These receptors were collected from a man aged 25 to 40 with acute or convalescent COVID-19.

This clone was seen a few times. The chain links TRBV9 to TRBJ2-2; D is perhaps TRBD1 (6 bases). The V end lost 0 bases, the J end lost 5 bases, and 17 bases lay between the germline ends. Germline V gene lookup returns CDR1 SGDLS and CDR2 YYNGEE. The CDR3 consists of 17 residues. CDR3 amino acids: CASSVGPSTGRTGELFF. The CDR3, as DNA: TGTGCCAGCAGCGTAGGCCCCTCGACAGGTCGTACCGGGGAGCTGTTTTTT. The complete variable domain, with remaining parts taken from reference TRBV9 and TRBJ2-2, reads DSGVTQTPKHLITATGQRVTLRCSPRSGDLSVYWYQQSLDQGLQFLIQYYNGEERAKGNILERFSAQQFPDLHSELNLSSLELGDSALYFCASSVGPSTGRTGELFFGEGSRLTVL.

The gene calls are TRBV2 and TRBJ2-2, with 10 bases that match TRBD2. Germline V lookup: CDR1 SNHLY, CDR2 FYNNEI. The CDR3 totals 16 residues. V was clipped by 6 bases and J by 2 bases; unmatched bases: 6. The CDR3 DNA is TGTGCCAGCAGGCCGGGACTAGCGACAAACACCGGGGAGCTGTTTTTT. Protein sequence: CASRPGLATNTGELFF.

The chain's CDR3 is CASSPGTGGPSSYEQYF. The DNA for the CDR3 is TGTGCCAGCAGCCCCGGGACAGGGGGTCCCAGCTCCTACGAGCAGTACTTC. The chain uses TRBV9 and TRBJ2-7; TRBD1 agrees at 11 bases. Germline values: CDR1 SGDLS, CDR2 YYNGEE. V was pared by 4 bases and J by 0 bases, with 9 bases of the junction left unmatched. CDR3 length: 17 amino acids.

The chain combines TRBV2 with TRBJ2-5; 10 bases fit TRBD2. Germline CDR1 SNHLY, CDR2 FYNNEI. V dropped 5 bases and J dropped 0; count of bases not matched to a gene: 6. The CDR3 extends over 16 amino acids. The CDR3 loop reads CASSRSLAGDQETQYF. CDR3 in DNA: TGTGCCAGCAGTCGGTCTCTAGCGGGAGACCAAGAGACCCAGTACTTC.

In this sample, this clone turned up once. The V call is TRBV28, the J call TRBJ2-7; D ambiguous. Germline loops: CDR1 MDHEN, CDR2 SYDVKM. CDR3 length: 13 amino acids. V lost 1 base and J 3 bases, leaving 7 bases between the germline ends. CDR3 nucleotides: TGTGCCAGCAGTTTATTTTCCGGCTACGAGCAGTACTTC. Translating it yields CASSLFSGYEQYF.

J is TRBJ2-1 and V is TRBV11-3, with 8 bases matching TRBD2. Germline trimming cut 6 bases from V and 9 bases from J; bases unmatched to any gene: 10. Germline V lookup: CDR1 SGHNT, CDR2 YENEEA. This CDR3 is 14 amino acids long. CDR3 nucleotide sequence: TGTGCCAGCAGACGAAACAGCGCGGGAGGTGAGCAGTTCTTC. Protein sequence: CASRRNSAGGEQFF.

The chain uses TRBV25-1 and TRBJ1-1; D is unclear. The CDR3 length is 13 residues. Germline CDR1 MGHDK, CDR2 SYGVNS. Trimming shortened V by 10 bases and J by 5 bases, and 17 bases separated the two germline ends. This CDR3 reads CATQLSGSTEAFF. CDR3 nucleotides: TGTGCCACGCAATTGAGCGGGTCGACTGAAGCTTTCTTT.

Here the CDR3 reads CASSFQGYRSSYNEQFF. CDR3 bases: TGTGCCAGCAGCTTCCAGGGCTACCGGAGCTCCTACAATGAGCAGTTCTTC. The chain links TRBV7-2 to TRBJ2-1; maybe TRBD1 (5 bases). The CDR3 totals 17 residues. The germline gives CDR1 SGHTA, CDR2 FQGNSA. The V gene lost 3 bases and the J gene lost 0 bases, with 15 bases spanning the gap.

The V call is TRBV4-2, the J call TRBJ2-7; TRBD1 is a possible D gene (5 bases). V gave up 1 base and J gave up 3 bases, with 22 bases separating them. Germline-derived CDR1 and CDR2 are LGHNA and YNFKEQ. The CDR3 loop spans 18 amino acids. CDR3 region: CASSQVSVKDIINYEQYF. The CDR3, as DNA: TGTGCCAGCAGCCAAGTATCAGTAAAGGACATAATAAACTACGAGCAGTACTTC.

The chain uses TRBV7-6 and TRBJ2-7; 15 bases are a match to TRBD2. The CDR3 is made up of 15 amino acids. Trimming cost V 5 bases and J 6 bases; bases outside gene matches: 5. Germline CDR1 reads SGHVS; CDR2 reads FNYEAQ. CDR3 in DNA: TGTGCCAGCAGCCCCTCGGGACTAGCGGGAGGCGAGCAGTACTTC. This translates into CASSPSGLAGGEQYF.

The V and J genes are TRBV19 and TRBJ2-3; D may be TRBD1 (8 bases). This CDR3 contains 13 residues. V was cut by 10 bases and J by 5 bases, with 16 bases left in between. Germline-derived CDR1 and CDR2 are LNHDA and SQIVND (reference sequence). CDR3 region: CATDRGGIDTQYF. In DNA, the CDR3 is TGTGCCACTGACAGGGGAGGGATAGATACGCAGTATTTT.